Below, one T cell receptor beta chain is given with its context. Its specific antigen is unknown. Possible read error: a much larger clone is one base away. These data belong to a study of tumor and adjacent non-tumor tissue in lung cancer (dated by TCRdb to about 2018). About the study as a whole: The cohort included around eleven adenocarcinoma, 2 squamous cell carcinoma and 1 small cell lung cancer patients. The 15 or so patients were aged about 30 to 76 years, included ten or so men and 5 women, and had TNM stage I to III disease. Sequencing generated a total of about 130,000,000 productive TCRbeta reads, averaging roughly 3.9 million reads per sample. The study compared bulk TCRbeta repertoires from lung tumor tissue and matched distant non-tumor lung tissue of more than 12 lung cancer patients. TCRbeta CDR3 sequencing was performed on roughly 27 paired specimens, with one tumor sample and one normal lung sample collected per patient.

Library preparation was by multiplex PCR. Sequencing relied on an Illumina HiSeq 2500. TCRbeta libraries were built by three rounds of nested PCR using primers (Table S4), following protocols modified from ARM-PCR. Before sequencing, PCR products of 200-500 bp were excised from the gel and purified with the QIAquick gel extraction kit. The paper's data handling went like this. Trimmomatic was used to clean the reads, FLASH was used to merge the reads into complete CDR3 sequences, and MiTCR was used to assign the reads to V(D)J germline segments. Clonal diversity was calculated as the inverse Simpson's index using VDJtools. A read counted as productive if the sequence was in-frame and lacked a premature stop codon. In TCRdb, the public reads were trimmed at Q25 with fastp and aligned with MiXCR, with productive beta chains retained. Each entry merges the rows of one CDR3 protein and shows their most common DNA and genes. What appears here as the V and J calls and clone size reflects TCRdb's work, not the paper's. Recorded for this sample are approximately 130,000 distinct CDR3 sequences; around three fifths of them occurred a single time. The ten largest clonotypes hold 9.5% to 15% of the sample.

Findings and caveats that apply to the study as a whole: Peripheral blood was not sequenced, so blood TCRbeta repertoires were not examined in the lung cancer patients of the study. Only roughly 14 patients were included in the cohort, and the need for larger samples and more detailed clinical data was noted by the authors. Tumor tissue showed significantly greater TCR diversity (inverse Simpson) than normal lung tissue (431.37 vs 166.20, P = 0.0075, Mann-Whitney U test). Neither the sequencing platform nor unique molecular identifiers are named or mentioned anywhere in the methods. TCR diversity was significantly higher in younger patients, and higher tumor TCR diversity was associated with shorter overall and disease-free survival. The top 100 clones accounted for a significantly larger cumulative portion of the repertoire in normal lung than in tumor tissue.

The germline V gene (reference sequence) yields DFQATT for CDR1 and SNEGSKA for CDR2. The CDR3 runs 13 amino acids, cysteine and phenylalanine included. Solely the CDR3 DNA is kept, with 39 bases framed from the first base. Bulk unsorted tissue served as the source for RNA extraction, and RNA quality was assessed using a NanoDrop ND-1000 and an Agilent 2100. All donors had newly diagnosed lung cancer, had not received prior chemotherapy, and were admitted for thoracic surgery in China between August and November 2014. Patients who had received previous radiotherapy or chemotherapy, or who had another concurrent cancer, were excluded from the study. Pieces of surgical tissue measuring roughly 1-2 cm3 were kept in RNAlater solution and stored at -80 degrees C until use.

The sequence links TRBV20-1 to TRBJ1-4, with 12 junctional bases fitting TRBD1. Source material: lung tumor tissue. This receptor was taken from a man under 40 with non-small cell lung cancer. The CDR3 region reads CSPRDRGLEKMFF. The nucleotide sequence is TGCAGTCCCCGGGACAGGGGGCTTGAAAAAATGTTTTTT.